A selection of T cell receptor beta chains follows, all from one sample in a study of cytomegalovirus exposure and HLA in healthy donors. Assay: immunoSEQ multiplex PCR; the TCRdb copy retains only in-frame clones and omits some. Seen here are 100,000 or so clones, around 80% observed once, and the top ten hold around 2.1%. What was sequenced was PBMCs. The receptors originated from a man aged 30 to 45 in good health and CMV-seronegative. Both conserved end residues are part of each CDR3. Each record gives: V gene, D gene, J gene, CDR3 protein, CDR3 DNA. A D gene is named only where the DNA matches it firmly.

V: TRBV7-9
D: NA
J: TRBJ1-2
CDR3: CASSLEVYGYTF
DNA: TGTGCCAGCAGCTTGGAGGTCTATGGCTACACCTTC

V: TRBV5-1
D: NA
J: TRBJ1-2
CDR3: CASSVTGGANYGYTF
DNA: TGCGCCAGCAGCGTGACGGGTGGAGCTAACTATGGCTACACCTTC

V: TRBV28
D: TRBD2
J: TRBJ2-7
CDR3: CASSSPAGASYEQYF
DNA: TGTGCCAGCAGTTCGCCAGCGGGAGCCTCCTACGAGCAGTACTTC

V: TRBV4-1
D: TRBD1
J: TRBJ1-2
CDR3: CASSQGQGVYGYTF
DNA: TGCGCCAGCAGCCAAGGGCAGGGGGTGTATGGCTACACCTTC

V: TRBV6-1
D: NA
J: TRBJ2-5
CDR3: CASSPRGLETQYF
DNA: TGTGCCAGCAGTCCTCGGGGGTTGGAGACCCAGTACTTC

V: TRBV9
D: NA
J: TRBJ2-2
CDR3: CASSVAGNTGELFF
DNA: TGTGCCAGCAGCGTAGCGGGGAACACCGGGGAGCTGTTTTTT

V: TRBV10-3
D: TRBD1
J: TRBJ2-3
CDR3: CAIRTGAITDTQYF
DNA: TGTGCCATACGGACAGGGGCGATTACAGATACGCAGTATTTT

V: TRBV5-8
D: TRBD1
J: TRBJ2-5
CDR3: CASSLMGQLQETQYF
DNA: TGTGCCAGCAGCTTAATGGGACAGCTCCAAGAGACCCAGTACTTC

V: TRBV9
D: TRBD2
J: TRBJ2-3
CDR3: CASSALAGSVGIGGDTQYF
DNA: TGTGCCAGCAGCGCCCTAGCGGGGAGTGTGGGCATAGGTGGAGATACGCAGTATTTT

V: TRBV6-1
D: NA
J: TRBJ1-2
CDR3: CASSKERTAIGYTF
DNA: TGTGCCAGCAGTAAAGAGCGGACAGCGATCGGCTACACCTTC

V: TRBV30
D: TRBD2
J: TRBJ2-1
CDR3: CAWSPGTTYNEQFF
DNA: TGTGCCTGGAGTCCCGGGACTACCTACAATGAGCAGTTCTTC

V: TRBV15
D: NA
J: TRBJ1-4
CDR3: CATSPATNEKLFF
DNA: TGTGCCACCTCCCCTGCAACTAATGAAAAACTGTTTTTT

V: TRBV7-9
D: NA
J: TRBJ2-3
CDR3: CASSLLRVGFTDTQYF
DNA: TGTGCCAGCAGCTTATTGAGGGTGGGATTCACAGATACGCAGTATTTT

V: TRBV6-5
D: NA
J: TRBJ2-5
CDR3: CASSSGGPGTQYF
DNA: TGTGCCAGCAGTTCGGGGGGCCCTGGGACCCAGTACTTC

V: TRBV5-1
D: TRBD1
J: TRBJ2-5
CDR3: CASSLNTGVETQYF
DNA: TGCGCCAGCAGCTTAAACACAGGGGTAGAGACCCAGTACTTC

V: TRBV7-2
D: NA
J: TRBJ2-2
CDR3: CASSLARGAGELFF
DNA: TGTGCCAGCAGCTTGGCCAGGGGGGCCGGGGAGCTGTTTTTT